The sequence of this T cell receptor (beta chain) was determined in a study of Tregs in tolerant kidney transplant recipients. CDR3 length: 15 amino acids. In germline, CDR1 is SGHNT, CDR2 YYREEE (reference sequence). With 0 bases removed from V and 2 bases from J, the gap between germline ends came to 11 bases. This clone was seen only a few times. The table came from immunoSEQ multiplex PCR; TCRdb's copy has only in-frame clones and leaves some out. The sample lists over 60,000 clones, 70% to 90% occurring once. Sequenced material: CD4+ T cells from blood, taken before the transplant. This receptor was identified in a human donor who received a combined kidney and bone marrow transplant. The rearrangement joins TRBV5-4 to TRBJ1-2; D remains unclear. DNA of the CDR3: TGTGCCAGCAGCTTGGTTTCATCCAGGAACTATGGCTACACCTTC. Its translation is CASSLVSSRNYGYTF.